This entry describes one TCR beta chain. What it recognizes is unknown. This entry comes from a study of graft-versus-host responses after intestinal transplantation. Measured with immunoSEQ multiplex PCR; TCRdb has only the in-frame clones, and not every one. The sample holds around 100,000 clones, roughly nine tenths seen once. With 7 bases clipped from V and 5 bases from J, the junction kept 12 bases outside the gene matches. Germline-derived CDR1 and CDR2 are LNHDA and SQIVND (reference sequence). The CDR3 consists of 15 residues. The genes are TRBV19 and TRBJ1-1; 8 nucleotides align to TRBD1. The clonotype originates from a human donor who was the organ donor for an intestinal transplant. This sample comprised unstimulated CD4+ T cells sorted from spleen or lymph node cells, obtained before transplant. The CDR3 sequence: CASTGGSSLRTEAFF. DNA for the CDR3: TGTGCCAGTACAGGGGGCTCGAGTTTGAGGACTGAAGCTTTCTTT.